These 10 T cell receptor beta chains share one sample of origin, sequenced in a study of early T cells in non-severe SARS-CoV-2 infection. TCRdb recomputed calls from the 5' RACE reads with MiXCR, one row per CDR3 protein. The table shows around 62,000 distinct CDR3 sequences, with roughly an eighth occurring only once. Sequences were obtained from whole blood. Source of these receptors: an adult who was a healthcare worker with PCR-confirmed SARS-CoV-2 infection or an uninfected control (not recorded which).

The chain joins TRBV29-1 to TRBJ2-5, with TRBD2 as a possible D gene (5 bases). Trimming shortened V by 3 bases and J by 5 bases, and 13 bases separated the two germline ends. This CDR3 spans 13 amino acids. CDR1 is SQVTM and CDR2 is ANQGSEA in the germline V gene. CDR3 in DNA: TGCAGCGTTGAGTCGGGGTTGCGGGAGACCCAGTACTTC. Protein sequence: CSVESGLRETQYF.

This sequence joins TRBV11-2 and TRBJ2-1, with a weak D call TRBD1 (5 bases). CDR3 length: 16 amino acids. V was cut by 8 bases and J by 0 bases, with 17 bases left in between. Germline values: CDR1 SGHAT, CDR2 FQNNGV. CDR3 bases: TGTGCCAGCCGTAACTGGGGCGCAAGCTCCTACAATGAGCAGTTCTTC. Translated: CASRNWGASSYNEQFF.

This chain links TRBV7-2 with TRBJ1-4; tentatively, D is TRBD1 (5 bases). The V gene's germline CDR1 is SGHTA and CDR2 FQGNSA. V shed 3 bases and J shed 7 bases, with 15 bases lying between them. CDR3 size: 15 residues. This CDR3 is CASSLGRGIVEKLFF. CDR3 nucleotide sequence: TGTGCCAGCAGCTTGGGACGGGGGATCGTTGAAAAACTGTTTTTT.

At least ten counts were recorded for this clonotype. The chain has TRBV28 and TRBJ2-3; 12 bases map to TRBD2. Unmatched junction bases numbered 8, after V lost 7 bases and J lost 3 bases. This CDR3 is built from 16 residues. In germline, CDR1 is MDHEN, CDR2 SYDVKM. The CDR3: CASTSTSGSITDTQYF. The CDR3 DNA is TGTGCCAGCACTTCGACTAGCGGGAGTATTACAGATACGCAGTATTTT.

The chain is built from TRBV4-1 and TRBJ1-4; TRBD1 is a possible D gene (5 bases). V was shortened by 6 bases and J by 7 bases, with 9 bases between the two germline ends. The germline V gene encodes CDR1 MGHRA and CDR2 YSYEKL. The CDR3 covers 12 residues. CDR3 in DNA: TGCGCCAGCAGAAGTCAGGGTGAAAAACTGTTTTTT. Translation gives CASRSQGEKLFF.

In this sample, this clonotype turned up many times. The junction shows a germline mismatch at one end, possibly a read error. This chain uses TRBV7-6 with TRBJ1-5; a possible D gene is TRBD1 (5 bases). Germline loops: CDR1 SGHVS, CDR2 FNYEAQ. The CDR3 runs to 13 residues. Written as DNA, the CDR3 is TGTGCCAGCAACTTAGATGACAGTCAGCCCCAGCATTTT. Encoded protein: CASNLDDSQPQHF.

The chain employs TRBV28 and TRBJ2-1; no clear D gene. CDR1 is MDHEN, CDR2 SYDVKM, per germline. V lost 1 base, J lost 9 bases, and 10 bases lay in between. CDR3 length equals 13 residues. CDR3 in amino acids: CASSLFRTSEQFF. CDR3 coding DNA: TGTGCCAGCAGTTTATTTAGAACAAGTGAGCAGTTCTTC.

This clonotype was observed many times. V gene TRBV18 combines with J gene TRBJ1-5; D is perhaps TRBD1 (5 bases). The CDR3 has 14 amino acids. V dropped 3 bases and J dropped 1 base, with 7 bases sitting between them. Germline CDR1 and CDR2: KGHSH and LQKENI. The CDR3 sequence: CASSPDKSNQPQHF. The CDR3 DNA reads TGTGCCAGCTCACCGGACAAGAGCAATCAGCCCCAGCATTTT.

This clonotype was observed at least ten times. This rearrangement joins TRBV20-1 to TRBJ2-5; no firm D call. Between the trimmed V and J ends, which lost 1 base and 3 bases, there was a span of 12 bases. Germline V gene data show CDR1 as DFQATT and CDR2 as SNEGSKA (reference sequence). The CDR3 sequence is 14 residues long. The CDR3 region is CSARGQTVKETQYF. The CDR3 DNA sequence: TGCAGTGCTAGAGGCCAGACTGTTAAAGAGACCCAGTACTTC.

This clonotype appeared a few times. The DNA of the CDR3 is TGTGCCAGCAGCAGCGGGGCCGACGGCAATCAGCCCCAGCATTTT. Protein: CASSSGADGNQPQHF. This rearrangement joins TRBV5-5 to TRBJ1-5; possibly TRBD1 for D (5 bases). CDR1 and CDR2 (germline): SGHKS, YYEKEE (reference sequence). The CDR3 totals 15 residues. V lost 4 bases, J lost 2 bases, and 13 bases lay in between.